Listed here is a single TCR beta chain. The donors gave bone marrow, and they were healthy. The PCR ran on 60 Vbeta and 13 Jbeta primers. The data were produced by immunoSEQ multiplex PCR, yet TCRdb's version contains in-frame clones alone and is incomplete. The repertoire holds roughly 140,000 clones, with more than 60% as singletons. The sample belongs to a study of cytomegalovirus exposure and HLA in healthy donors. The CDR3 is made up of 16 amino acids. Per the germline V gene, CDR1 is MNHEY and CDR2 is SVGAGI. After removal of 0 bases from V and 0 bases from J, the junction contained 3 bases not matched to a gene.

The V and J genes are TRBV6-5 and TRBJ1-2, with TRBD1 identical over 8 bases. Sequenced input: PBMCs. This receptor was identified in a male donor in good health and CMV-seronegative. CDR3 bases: TGTGCCAGCAGTTACTCCGGGACAGGAGCTAACTATGGCTACACCTTC. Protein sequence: CASSYSGTGANYGYTF.